This T cell receptor beta chain was sequenced in a study of blood T cell repertoires in COVID-19. Study summary: Samples of COVID-19 (acute and convalescent) were obtained from the United States, Italy and Spain. T cells, B-cell-depleted T cells, or PBMCs provided the cDNA or gDNA that served as material.

The V and J ends lost 3 bases and 2 bases, in that order; junction bases with no gene match: 5. The CDR3 length is 15 residues. From germline, CDR1 is MNHEY and CDR2 SVGAGI. In the original workflow: Amplifying reference gene primers gave estimates of nucleated cell counts. Profiled with immunoSEQ multiplex PCR; TCRdb holds only in-frame clones, not every one. V and J calls and clone size are as listed in that table; D and trimming were resolved from the DNA. The sample carries 150,000 to 180,000 clones, about three quarters recorded once. Sequenced: peripheral blood. This chain connects TRBV6-5 to TRBJ2-5, with TRBD1 matching over 8 bases. The receptor comes from an elderly man with acute or convalescent COVID-19. CDR3 nucleotides: TGTGCCAGCAGTTATGGACAGGGTTATCAAGAGACCCAGTACTTC. It codes for CASSYGQGYQETQYF.